The 8 T cell receptor beta chains below come from one sample, sequenced in a study of blood T cells in healthy people across ages. Primed by a sample-barcoded 5' primer and a J-beta primer mix, a second PCR proceeded for roughly 7 to 11 cycles. Each CDR3 protein is one row after TCRdb ran MiXCR on the 5' RACE reads. This table has hundreds of thousands of distinct CDR3 sequences, 40% to 45% appearing once. Sequencing was done on a sample of blood. The receptors were gathered from a man at least 80 years old in good health.

This rearrangement joins TRBV29-1 to TRBJ2-1; 9 positions match TRBD1. This CDR3 comprises 14 residues. The germline V gene encodes CDR1 SQVTM and CDR2 ANQGSEA. J was trimmed by 3 bases and V by 5 bases; bases with no gene match: 5. DNA for the CDR3: TGCAGCGTTAGGACAGGGGCCCTCTACAATGAGCAGTTCTTC. Amino acid sequence: CSVRTGALYNEQFF.

The V gene is TRBV7-6, the J gene TRBJ2-5; 8 bases map to TRBD1. V gave up 5 bases and J gave up 5 bases; unmatched junction bases: 10. The CDR3 covers 15 residues. CDR1 is SGHVS, CDR2 FNYEAQ, per germline. The CDR3 is CASSTGQGGSETQYF. The CDR3 DNA reads as TGTGCCAGCAGCACCGGACAGGGCGGTTCGGAGACCCAGTACTTC.

The CDR3 nucleotides read TGTGCCAGCAACTTCCCCCGGACAGGGATTTCCTACGAGCAGTACTTC. This codes for CASNFPRTGISYEQYF. The J gene is TRBJ2-7, the V gene TRBV7-2; 8 bases are shared with TRBD1. Germline values: CDR1 SGHTA, CDR2 FQGNSA. Trimming cost V 7 bases and J 1 base; bases outside gene matches: 12. This CDR3 comprises 16 residues.

Notes on this clonotype: One base away lies a much larger clone, so this may be a sequencing read error. J is TRBJ2-1 and V is TRBV12-5; 7 nucleotides match TRBD2. The J segment lost 8 bases and the V segment lost 6 bases, leaving 10 bases of the junction unmatched. CDR1 is LGHNT and CDR2 is FRNRAP in the germline V gene. CDR3 size: 14 residues. DNA of the CDR3: TGTGCTAGTGGCCTCAGGACTAGAGGCTATGAGCAGTTCTTC. The encoded protein is CASGLRTRGYEQFF.

In its sample, this clonotype was seen many times. V usage is TRBV10-3 and J usage is TRBJ2-1, with D unresolved. CDR1 is ENHRY, CDR2 SYGVKD, per germline. V lost 5 bases to trimming and J lost 6 bases, with 8 bases between them. The CDR3 loop spans 12 amino acids. The CDR3 DNA follows: TGTGCCATCAGTAGGTCCACCAATGAGCAGTTCTTC. As protein: CAISRSTNEQFF.

V usage is TRBV7-2 and J usage is TRBJ2-5, with D perhaps matching TRBD1 (6 bases). Germline CDR1 SGHTA, CDR2 FQGNSA. The CDR3 extends over 14 amino acids. Trimming removed 2 bases from V and 5 bases from J, with 12 bases in between. CDR3 in amino acids: CASSLKGTMETQYF. CDR3 DNA: TGTGCCAGCAGCTTAAAGGGGACAATGGAGACCCAGTACTTC.

This chain connects TRBV7-3 to TRBJ2-2, with TRBD2 matching 9 bases. Germline V gene sequence: CDR1 SGHTA, CDR2 FQGTGA. The V segment lost 5 bases and the J segment 7 bases; nucleotides outside the gene matches: 5. This CDR3 region has 14 residues. The CDR3 loop reads CASSQGLAYGELFF. CDR3 DNA: TGTGCCAGCAGCCAGGGACTAGCCTACGGGGAGCTGTTTTTT.

A few counts support this clonotype. The chain links TRBV7-2 to TRBJ2-2; D gene ambiguous. Germline loops: CDR1 SGHTA, CDR2 FQGNSA. This CDR3 contains 11 residues. Trimming shortened V by 5 bases and J by 7 bases, and 5 bases separated the two germline ends. The CDR3 DNA sequence: TGTGCCAGCAGCCACAACGGGGAGCTGTTTTTT. Protein sequence: CASSHNGELFF. Full variable domain (missing parts from reference TRBV7-2 and TRBJ2-2): GAGVSQSPSNKVTEKGKDVELRCDPISGHTALYWYRQSLGQGLEFLIYFQGNSAPDKSGLPSDRFSAERTGGSVSTLTIQRTQQEDSAVYLCASSHNGELFFGEGSRLTVL.